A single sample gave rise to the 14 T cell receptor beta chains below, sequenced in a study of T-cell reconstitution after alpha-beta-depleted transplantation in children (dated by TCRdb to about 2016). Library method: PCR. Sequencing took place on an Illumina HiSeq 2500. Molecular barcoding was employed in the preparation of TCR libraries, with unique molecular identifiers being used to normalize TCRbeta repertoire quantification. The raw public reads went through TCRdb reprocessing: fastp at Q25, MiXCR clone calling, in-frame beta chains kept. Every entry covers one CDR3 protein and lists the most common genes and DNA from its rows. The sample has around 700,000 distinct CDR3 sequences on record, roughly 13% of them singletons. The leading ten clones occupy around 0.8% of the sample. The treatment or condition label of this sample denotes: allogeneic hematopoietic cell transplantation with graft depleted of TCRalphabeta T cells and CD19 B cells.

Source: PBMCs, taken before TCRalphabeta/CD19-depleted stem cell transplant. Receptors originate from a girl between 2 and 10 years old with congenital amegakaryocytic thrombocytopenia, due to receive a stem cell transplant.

The CDR3 sequence: CASGAGYGNTIYF. The CDR3 DNA reads TGTGCCAGCGGGGCAGGGTATGGAAACACCATATATTTT. The J gene is TRBJ1-3, the V gene TRBV7-9, with D tentatively TRBD1 (5 bases). V was clipped by 8 bases and J by 3 bases, with 11 bases between them. CDR3 length: 13 amino acids. Germline loops: CDR1 SEHNR, CDR2 FQNEAQ (reference sequence).

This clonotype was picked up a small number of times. In nucleotides, the CDR3 is TGCATCATACATTCCAGGGACTGGGGAATAAACGAGCAGTACTTC. The encoded protein is CIIHSRDWGINEQYF. The V call is TRBV29-1, the J call TRBJ2-7; tentatively, D is TRBD2 (6 bases). In germline, CDR1 is SQVTM, CDR2 ANQGSEA. The CDR3 runs 15 residues.

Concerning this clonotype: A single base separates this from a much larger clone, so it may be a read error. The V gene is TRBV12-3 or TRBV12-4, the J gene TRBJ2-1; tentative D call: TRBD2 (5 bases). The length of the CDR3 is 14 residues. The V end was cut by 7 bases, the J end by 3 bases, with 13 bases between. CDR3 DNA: TGTGCCAGCACGATTAGCGATAACTACAATGAGCAGTTCTTC. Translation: CASTISDNYNEQFF.

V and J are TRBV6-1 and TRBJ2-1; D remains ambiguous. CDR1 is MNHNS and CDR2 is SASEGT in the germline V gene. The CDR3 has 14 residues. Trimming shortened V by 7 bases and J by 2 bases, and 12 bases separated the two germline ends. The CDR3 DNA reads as TGTGCCAGCAAATTGATCGAAACCTACAATGAGCAGTTCTTC. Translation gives CASKLIETYNEQFF.

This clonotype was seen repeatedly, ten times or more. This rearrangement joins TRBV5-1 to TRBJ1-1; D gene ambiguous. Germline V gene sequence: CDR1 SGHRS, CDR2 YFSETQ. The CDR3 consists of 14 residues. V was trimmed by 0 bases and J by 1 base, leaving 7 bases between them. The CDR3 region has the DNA TGCGCCAGCAGCTTGGATGCCAGGAACACTGAAGCTTTCTTT. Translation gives CASSLDARNTEAFF. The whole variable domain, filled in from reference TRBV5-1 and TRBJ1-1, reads KAGVTQTPRYLIKTRGQQVTLSCSPISGHRSVSWYQQTPGQGLQFLFEYFSETQRNKGNFPGRFSGRQFSNSRSEMNVSTLELGDSALYLCASSLDARNTEAFFGQGTRLTVV.

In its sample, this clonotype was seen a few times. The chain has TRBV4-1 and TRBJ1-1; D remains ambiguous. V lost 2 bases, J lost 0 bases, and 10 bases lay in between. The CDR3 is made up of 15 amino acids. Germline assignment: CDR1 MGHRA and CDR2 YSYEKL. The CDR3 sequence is CASSQPMQMNTEAFF. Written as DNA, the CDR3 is TGCGCCAGCAGCCAACCCATGCAGATGAACACTGAAGCTTTCTTT.

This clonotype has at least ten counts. CDR3 DNA sequence: TGTGCCAGCAGTTACTGGGCAGAAAAGAACACTGAAGCTTTCTTT. It codes for CASSYWAEKNTEAFF. This rearrangement joins TRBV6-5 to TRBJ1-1; no reliable D call. CDR1 and CDR2 from the germline V gene are MNHEY and SVGAGI. Trimming cost V 1 base and J 1 base, with 10 bases left between them. The CDR3 is 15 residues long.

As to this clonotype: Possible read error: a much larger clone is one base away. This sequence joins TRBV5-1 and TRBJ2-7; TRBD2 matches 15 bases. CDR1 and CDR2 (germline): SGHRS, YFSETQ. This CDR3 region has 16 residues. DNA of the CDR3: TGCCCCAGCAGCTTGGGACTAGCGGGAGGCTTTTACGAGCAGTACTTC. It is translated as CPSSLGLAGGFYEQYF.

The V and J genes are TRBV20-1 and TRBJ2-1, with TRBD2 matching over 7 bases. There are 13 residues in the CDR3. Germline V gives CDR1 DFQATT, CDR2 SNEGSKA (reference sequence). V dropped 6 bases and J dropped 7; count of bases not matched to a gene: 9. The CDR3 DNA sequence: TGCAGTGCGGGGGGGGGAGGAAATAATGAGCAGTTCTTC. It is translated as CSAGGGGNNEQFF.

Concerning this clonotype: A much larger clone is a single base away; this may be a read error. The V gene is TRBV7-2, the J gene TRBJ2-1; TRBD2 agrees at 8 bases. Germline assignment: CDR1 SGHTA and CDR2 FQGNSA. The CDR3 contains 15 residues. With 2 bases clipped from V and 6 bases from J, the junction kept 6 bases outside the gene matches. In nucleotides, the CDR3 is TGTGCCAGCAGCTTACGCGGGAGGTCTACCAATGAGCAGTTCTTC. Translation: CASSLRGRSTNEQFF. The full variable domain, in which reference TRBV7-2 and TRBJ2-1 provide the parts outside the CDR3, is GAGVSQSPSNKVTEKGKDVELRCDPISGHTALYWYRQSLGQGLEFLIYFQGNSAPDKSGLPSDRFSAERTGGSVSTLTIQRTQQEDSAVYLCASSLRGRSTNEQFFGPGTRLTVL.

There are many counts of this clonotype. CDR3 sequence: CASSLTNGNTGELFF. As DNA, the CDR3 is TGTGCCAGCAGCTTAACGAACGGGAACACCGGGGAGCTGTTTTTT. V gene TRBV7-9 combines with J gene TRBJ2-2; D ambiguous. Germline CDR1 SEHNR, CDR2 FQNEAQ (reference sequence). The V end lost 2 bases, the J end lost 1 base, and 8 bases lay between the germline ends. This CDR3 has 15 residues.

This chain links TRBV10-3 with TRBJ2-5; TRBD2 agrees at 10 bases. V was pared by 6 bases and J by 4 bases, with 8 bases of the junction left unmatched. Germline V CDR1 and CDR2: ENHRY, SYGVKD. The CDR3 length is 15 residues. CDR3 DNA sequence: TGTGCCATCAGCCCTAGCGGGAGCCGTGGAGAGACCCAGTACTTC. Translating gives CAISPSGSRGETQYF.

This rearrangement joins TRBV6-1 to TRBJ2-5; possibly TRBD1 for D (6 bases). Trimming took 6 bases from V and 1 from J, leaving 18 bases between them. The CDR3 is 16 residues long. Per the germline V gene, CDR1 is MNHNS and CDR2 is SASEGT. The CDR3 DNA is TGTGCCAGCAGAAACCCGGGACACTTCGTCCAAGAGACCCAGTACTTC. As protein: CASRNPGHFVQETQYF.

CDR3 DNA sequence: TGTGCCACCAGCAGAGGACGTTTTAGGGCTGACAAAAACATTCAGTACTTC. This encodes CATSRGRFRADKNIQYF. The rearrangement links TRBV15 to TRBJ2-4; D ambiguous. This CDR3 spans 17 amino acids. Looked up from germline, CDR1 is LNHNV and CDR2 is YYDKDF (reference sequence). V lost 1 base, J lost 3 bases, and 16 bases lay in between.